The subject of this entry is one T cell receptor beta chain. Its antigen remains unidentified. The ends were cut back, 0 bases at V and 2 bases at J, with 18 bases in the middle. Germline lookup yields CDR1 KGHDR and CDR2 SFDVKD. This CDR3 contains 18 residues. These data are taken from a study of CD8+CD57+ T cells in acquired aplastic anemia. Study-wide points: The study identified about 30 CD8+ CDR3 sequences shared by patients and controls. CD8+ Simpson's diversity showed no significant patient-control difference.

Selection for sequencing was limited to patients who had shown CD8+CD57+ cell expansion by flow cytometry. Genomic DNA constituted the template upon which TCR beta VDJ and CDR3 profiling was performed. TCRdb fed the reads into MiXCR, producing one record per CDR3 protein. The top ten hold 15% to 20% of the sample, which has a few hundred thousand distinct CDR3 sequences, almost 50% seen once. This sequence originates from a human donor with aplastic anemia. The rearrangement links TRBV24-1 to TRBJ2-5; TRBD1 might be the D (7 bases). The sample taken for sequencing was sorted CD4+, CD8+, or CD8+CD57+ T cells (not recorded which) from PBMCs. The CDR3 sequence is CATSDLDRDGAGQETQYF. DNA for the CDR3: TGTGCCACCAGTGATTTGGACAGGGACGGGGCGGGGCAAGAGACCCAGTACTTC.